Below, 7 T cell receptor beta chains from the same sample are listed, as sequenced in a study of T cell changes during pregnancy in multiple sclerosis. Method: immunoSEQ multiplex PCR; TCRdb's copy keeps in-frame clones and lacks some. The sample records approximately 30,000 clones, about nine tenths being singletons. The material sequenced was CD8+ T cells from peripheral blood mononuclear cells, taken in the second trimester of pregnancy. The receptors shown here come from a female donor with multiple sclerosis, enrolled in a pregnancy study.

This chain joins TRBV11-2 and TRBJ2-1; D unresolved. The germline gives CDR1 SGHAT, CDR2 FQNNGV. V was clipped by 1 base and J by 6 bases, with 7 bases between them. The CDR3 spans 13 residues. The DNA for the CDR3 is TGTGCCAGCAGCTTAGCTCGGGTCAATGAGCAGTTCTTC. This codes for CASSLARVNEQFF.

The chain combines TRBV28 with TRBJ2-6, with 7 bases that match TRBD1. The trim removed 7 bases at V and 0 bases at J, leaving 9 bases unmatched. This CDR3 is built from 17 residues. Germline V gene sequence: CDR1 MDHEN, CDR2 SYDVKM. CDR3 region: CASTPGQSSSGANVLTF. The CDR3 nucleotides read TGTGCCAGCACCCCGGGACAGAGTTCCTCTGGGGCCAACGTCCTGACTTTC.

The rearrangement joins TRBV7-9 to TRBJ1-5; D is possibly TRBD1 (6 bases). Trimming shortened V by 2 bases and J by 4 bases, and 9 bases separated the two germline ends. There are 14 residues in the CDR3. CDR1 is SEHNR, CDR2 FQNEAQ, per germline (reference sequence). CDR3 in amino acids: CASSLTGPNQPQHF. The CDR3 DNA is TGTGCCAGCAGCTTAACAGGGCCGAATCAGCCCCAGCATTTT.

The CDR3 reads CASSYTNTDTQYF. As DNA, the CDR3 is TGTGCCAGCAGTTACACAAACACAGATACGCAGTATTTT. This chain connects TRBV6-6 to TRBJ2-3, with D hard to call. CDR1 is MNHNY and CDR2 is SVGAGI in the germline V gene (reference sequence). The CDR3 runs 13 residues. The V and J ends lost 2 bases and 2 bases respectively, with 5 bases between them.

The rearrangement joins TRBV9 to TRBJ2-3; TRBD2 agrees at 10 bases. This CDR3 is built from 16 residues. Unmatched junction bases numbered 8, after V lost 4 bases and J lost 3 bases. Germline CDR1 and CDR2: SGDLS and YYNGEE. CDR3 region: CASSPWDSGGTDTQYF. Here the CDR3 DNA reads TGTGCCAGCAGCCCCTGGGATAGCGGGGGGACAGATACGCAGTATTTT. Variable domain in full (rest from reference TRBV9 and TRBJ2-3): DSGVTQTPKHLITATGQRVTLRCSPRSGDLSVYWYQQSLDQGLQFLIQYYNGEERAKGNILERFSAQQFPDLHSELNLSSLELGDSALYFCASSPWDSGGTDTQYFGPGTRLTVL.

The genes are TRBV11-2 and TRBJ2-7; TRBD1 matches 9 bases. This CDR3 has 13 amino acids. V was pared by 3 bases and J by 3 bases, with 0 bases of the junction left unmatched. Germline V lookup: CDR1 SGHAT, CDR2 FQNNGV. The CDR3 DNA reads TGTGCCAGCAGCTTGGACAGGGGCTACGAGCAGTACTTC. Translating gives CASSLDRGYEQYF.

The chain combines TRBV19 with TRBJ2-7; no clear D gene. This CDR3 comprises 14 residues. Deletions cut 6 bases from V and 1 base from J, with 13 bases between. Germline lookup yields CDR1 LNHDA and CDR2 SQIVND (reference sequence). The CDR3 DNA sequence: TGTGCCAGTAGCAAAGACCTAGAATCCTACGAGCAGTACTTC. Residues: CASSKDLESYEQYF. The variable domain in full, with the rest retrieved from reference TRBV19 and TRBJ2-7, is DGGITQSPKYLFRKEGQNVTLSCEQNLNHDAMYWYRQDPGQGLRLIYYSQIVNDFQKGDIAEGYSVSREKKESFPLTVTSAQKNPTAFYLCASSKDLESYEQYFGPGTRLTVT.